The 9 T cell receptor beta chains listed next were all sequenced from one sample in a study of cytomegalovirus exposure and HLA in healthy donors. It was with 60 Vbeta and 13 Jbeta primers that the PCR ran. TCRdb's table, derived via immunoSEQ multiplex PCR, lists solely in-frame clones and lacks some. The table lists 49,000 or so clones. The source material was PBMCs. The receptors shown here come from a man between 35 and 55 years old in good health and CMV-seropositive.

The chain joins TRBV2 to TRBJ2-3; D uncertain. CDR3 length: 12 residues. V was clipped by 8 bases and J by 0 bases, with 6 bases between them. In germline, CDR1 is SNHLY, CDR2 FYNNEI. CDR3 sequence: CASPTSTDTQYF. As DNA, the CDR3 is TGTGCCAGCCCAACTAGCACAGATACGCAGTATTTT.

The V and J genes are TRBV11-2 and TRBJ2-1, with D perhaps matching TRBD2 (6 bases). V lost 4 bases and J lost 9, with 13 bases in between. Germline CDR1 is SGHAT and CDR2 is FQNNGV. The CDR3 extends over 13 amino acids. CDR3 coding DNA: TGTGCCAGCAGCTCCATGGAGGGTACTGAGCAGTTCTTC. It yields the protein CASSSMEGTEQFF.

CDR3 sequence: CASSPTGQSSYNSPLHF. In DNA, the CDR3 is TGTGCCAGCAGCCCGACAGGGCAAAGCTCCTATAATTCACCCCTCCACTTT. This sequence joins TRBV9 and TRBJ1-6; 7 bases agree with TRBD1. Germline CDR1 and CDR2: SGDLS and YYNGEE. The trim removed 4 bases at V and 0 bases at J, leaving 7 bases unmatched. CDR3 length: 17 amino acids.

The chain has TRBV11-2 and TRBJ1-1; D is undetermined. Germline values: CDR1 SGHAT, CDR2 FQNNGV. V lost 5 bases, J lost 4 bases, and 17 bases lay in between. The CDR3 has 15 amino acids. CDR3 DNA sequence: TGTGCCAGCAGCCGGAGGGTGCGTGGCGTCACTGAAGCTTTCTTT. As protein: CASSRRVRGVTEAFF.

V and J are TRBV28 and TRBJ2-7; possibly TRBD1 for D (6 bases). V lost 8 bases, J lost 3 bases, and 17 bases lay in between. CDR1 is MDHEN and CDR2 is SYDVKM in the germline V gene. The CDR3 sequence is 14 residues long. CDR3 in amino acids: CASWGQKNLYEQYF. CDR3 coding DNA: TGTGCCAGCTGGGGACAAAAGAACCTCTACGAGCAGTACTTC.

The chain has TRBV29-1 and TRBJ2-1; D may be TRBD1 (6 bases). This CDR3 has 12 amino acids. Germline V lookup: CDR1 SQVTM, CDR2 ANQGSEA. The V end was cut by 6 bases, the J end by 4 bases, with 10 bases between. This chain's CDR3 is CSVHRDYNEQFF. The CDR3 coding sequence is TGCAGCGTACACAGGGATTACAATGAGCAGTTCTTC.

This chain connects TRBV9 to TRBJ2-1; TRBD1 matches 7 bases. V lost 2 bases and J lost 0; bases outside the gene matches: 8. The CDR3 is 17 amino acids. The germline gives CDR1 SGDLS, CDR2 YYNGEE. The CDR3 DNA reads as TGTGCCAGCAGCGTGACAGGGTGGGGGAACTCCTACAATGAGCAGTTCTTC. Its protein is CASSVTGWGNSYNEQFF.

This sequence joins TRBV7-8 and TRBJ2-1, with TRBD2 identical over 7 bases. Per the germline V gene, CDR1 is SGHVS and CDR2 is FQNEAQ. This CDR3 contains 14 residues. The V segment lost 1 base and the J segment 8 bases; nucleotides outside the gene matches: 5. DNA of the CDR3: TGTGCCAGCAGCTTAGGCCTAGCGGTTGATGAGCAGTTCTTC. Amino acid sequence: CASSLGLAVDEQFF.

This chain connects TRBV7-3 to TRBJ2-3; tentative D call: TRBD2 (7 bases). V shed 2 bases and J shed 0 bases, with 9 bases lying between them. The CDR3 sequence is 15 residues long. The germline V gene encodes CDR1 SGHTA and CDR2 FQGTGA. The CDR3 nucleotides read TGTGCCAGCAGCTTAGCGGGGGCAAGCACAGATACGCAGTATTTT. Amino acids: CASSLAGASTDTQYF.